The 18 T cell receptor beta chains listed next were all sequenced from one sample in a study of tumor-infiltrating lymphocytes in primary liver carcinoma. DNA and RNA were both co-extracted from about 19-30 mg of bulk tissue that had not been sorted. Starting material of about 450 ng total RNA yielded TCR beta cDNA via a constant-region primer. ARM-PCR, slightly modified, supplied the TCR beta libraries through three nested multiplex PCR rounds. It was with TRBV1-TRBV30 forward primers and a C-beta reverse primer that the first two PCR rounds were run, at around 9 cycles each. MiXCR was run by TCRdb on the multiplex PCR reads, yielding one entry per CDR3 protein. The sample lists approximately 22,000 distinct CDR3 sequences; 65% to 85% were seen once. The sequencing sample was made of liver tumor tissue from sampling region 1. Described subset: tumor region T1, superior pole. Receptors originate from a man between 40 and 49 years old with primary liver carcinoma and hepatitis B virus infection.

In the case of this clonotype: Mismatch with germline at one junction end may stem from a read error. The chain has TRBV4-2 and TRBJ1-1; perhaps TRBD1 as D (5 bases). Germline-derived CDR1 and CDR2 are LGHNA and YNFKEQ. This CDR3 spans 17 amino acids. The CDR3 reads CVSIQEYGQGFWTEAFF. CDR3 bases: TGTGTCAGCATCCAAGAGTACGGTCAGGGTTTTTGGACTGAAGCTTTCTTT.

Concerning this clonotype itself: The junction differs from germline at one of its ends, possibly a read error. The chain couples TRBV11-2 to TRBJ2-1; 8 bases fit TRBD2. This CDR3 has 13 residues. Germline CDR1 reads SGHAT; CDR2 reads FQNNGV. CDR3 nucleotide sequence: TGTGCCAGCAGCCCCGACGGGGGGGGTGAGCAGTCCTTC. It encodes CASSPDGGGEQSF.

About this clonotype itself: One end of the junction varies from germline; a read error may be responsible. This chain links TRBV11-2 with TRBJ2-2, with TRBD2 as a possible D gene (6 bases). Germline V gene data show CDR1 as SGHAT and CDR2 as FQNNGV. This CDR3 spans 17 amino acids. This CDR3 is CASSLALEGANAGGLFF. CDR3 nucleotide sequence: TGTGCCAGCAGCTTAGCATTAGAAGGGGCTAACGCCGGGGGGCTGTTTTTT.

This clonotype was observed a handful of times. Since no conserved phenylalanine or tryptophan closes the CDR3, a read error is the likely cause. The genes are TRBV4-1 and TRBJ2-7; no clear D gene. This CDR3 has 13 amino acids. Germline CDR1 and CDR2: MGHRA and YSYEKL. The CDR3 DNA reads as TGCGCGAGCAGCCAAGGTCCGGTATACGAGCAGTACCTC. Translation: CASSQGPVYEQYL.

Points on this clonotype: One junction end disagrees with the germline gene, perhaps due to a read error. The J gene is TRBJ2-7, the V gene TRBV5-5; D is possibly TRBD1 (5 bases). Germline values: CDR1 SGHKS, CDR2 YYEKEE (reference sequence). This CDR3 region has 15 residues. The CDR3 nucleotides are TGTGCGAGCAGGCAGGGATTACAGAGATCCTACGAGGAGTACTTC. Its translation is CASRQGLQRSYEEYF.

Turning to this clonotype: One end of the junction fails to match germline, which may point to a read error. CDR3 sequence: CASSLELLAGVNKQFF. The CDR3 region has the DNA TGTGCCAGCAGCTTAGAGCTCTTAGCGGGAGTGAATAAGCAATTCTTC. This chain links TRBV11-2 with TRBJ2-1; 9 bases agree with TRBD2. The CDR3 extends over 16 amino acids. CDR1 is SGHAT and CDR2 is FQNNGV in the germline V gene.

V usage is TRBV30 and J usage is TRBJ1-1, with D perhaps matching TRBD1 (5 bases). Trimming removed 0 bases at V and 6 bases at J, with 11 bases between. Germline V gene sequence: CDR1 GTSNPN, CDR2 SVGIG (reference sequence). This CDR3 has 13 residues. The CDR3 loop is CAWSVHGGSEAFF. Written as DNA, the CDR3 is TGTGCCTGGAGTGTGCATGGGGGGTCTGAAGCTTTCTTT.

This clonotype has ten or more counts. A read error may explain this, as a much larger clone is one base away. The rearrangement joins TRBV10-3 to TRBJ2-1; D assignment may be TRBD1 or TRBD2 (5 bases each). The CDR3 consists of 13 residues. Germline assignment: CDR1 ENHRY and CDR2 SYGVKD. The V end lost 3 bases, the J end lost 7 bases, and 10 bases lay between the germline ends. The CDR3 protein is CAISDTGLNEQFF. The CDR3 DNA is TGTGCCATCAGTGACACGGGGCTAAATGAGCAGTTCTTC.

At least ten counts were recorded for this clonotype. In DNA, the CDR3 is TGTGCCTGGAGTGTACGGACTAGCGGTCCGAACACCGGGGAGCTGTTTTTT. This translates into CAWSVRTSGPNTGELFF. V usage is TRBV30 and J usage is TRBJ2-2, with 10 bases lining up with TRBD2. Trimming cost V 0 bases and J 0 bases; bases outside gene matches: 4. This CDR3 has 17 residues. Germline CDR1 and CDR2: GTSNPN and SVGIG (reference sequence). The full variable domain, rest sourced from reference TRBV30 and TRBJ2-2, is SQTIHQWPATLVQPVGSPLSLECTVEGTSNPNLYWYRQAAGRGLQLLFYSVGIGQISSEVPQNLSASRPQDRQFILSSKKLLLSDSGFYLCAWSVRTSGPNTGELFFGEGSRLTVL.

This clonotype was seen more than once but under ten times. CDR3 sequence: CASSYTGLQWNEQFF. CDR3 DNA: TGCGCCAGCAGTTATACCGGGCTCCAGTGGAATGAGCAGTTCTTC. V is TRBV5-1 and J is TRBJ2-1; no definite D call. Deletions cut 5 bases from V and 7 bases from J, with 19 bases between. This CDR3 comprises 15 residues. CDR1 and CDR2 (germline): SGHRS, YFSETQ.

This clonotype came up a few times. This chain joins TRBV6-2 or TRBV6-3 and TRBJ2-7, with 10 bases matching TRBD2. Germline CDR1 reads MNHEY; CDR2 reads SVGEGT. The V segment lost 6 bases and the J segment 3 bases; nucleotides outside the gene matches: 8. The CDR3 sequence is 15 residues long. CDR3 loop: CASSWRTSGHYEQYF. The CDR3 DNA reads TGTGCCAGCAGCTGGCGGACTAGCGGACACTACGAGCAGTACTTC.

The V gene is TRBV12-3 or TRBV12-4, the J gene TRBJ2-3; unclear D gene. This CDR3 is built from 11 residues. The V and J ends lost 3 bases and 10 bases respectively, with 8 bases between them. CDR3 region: CASSLLGAQYF. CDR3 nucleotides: TGTGCCAGCAGTTTGCTTGGTGCGCAGTATTTT.

CDR3 loop: CATSGQNYEQYF. The DNA for the CDR3 is TGTGCAACATCGGGACAAAACTACGAGCAGTACTTC. The gene calls are TRBV6-1 and TRBJ2-7, with D possibly being TRBD1 (6 bases). Germline values: CDR1 MNHNS, CDR2 SASEGT. This CDR3 has 12 amino acids.

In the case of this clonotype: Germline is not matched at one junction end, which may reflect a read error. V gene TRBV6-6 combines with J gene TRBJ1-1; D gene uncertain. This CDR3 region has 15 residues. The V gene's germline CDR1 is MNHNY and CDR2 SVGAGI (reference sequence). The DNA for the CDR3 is TGTGCCAGGAGTTCCTCTAACGACTGGAACACTGAAACTTTCTTT. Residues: CARSSSNDWNTETFF.

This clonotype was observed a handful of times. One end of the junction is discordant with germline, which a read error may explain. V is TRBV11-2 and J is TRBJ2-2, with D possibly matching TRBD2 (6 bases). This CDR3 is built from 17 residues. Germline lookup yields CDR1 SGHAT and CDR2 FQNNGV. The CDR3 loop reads CASNLTLGGANTGELFF. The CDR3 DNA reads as TGTGCCAGCAACTTAACGTTAGGAGGGGCGAACACCGGGGAGCTATTTTTT.

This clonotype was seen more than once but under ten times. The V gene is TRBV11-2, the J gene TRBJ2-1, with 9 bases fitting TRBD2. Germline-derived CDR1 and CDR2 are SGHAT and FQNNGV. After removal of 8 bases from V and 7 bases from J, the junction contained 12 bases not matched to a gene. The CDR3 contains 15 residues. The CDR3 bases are TGTGCCAGCTTAGAGCTCCTAGCGGGAATGAATGAGCAGTTCTTC. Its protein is CASLELLAGMNEQFF. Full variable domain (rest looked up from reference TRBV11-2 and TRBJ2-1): EAGVAQSPRYKIIEKRQSVAFWCNPISGHATLYWYQQILGQGPKLLIQFQNNGVVDDSQLPKDRFSAERLKGVDSTLKIQPAKLEDSAVYLCASLELLAGMNEQFFGPGTRLTVL.

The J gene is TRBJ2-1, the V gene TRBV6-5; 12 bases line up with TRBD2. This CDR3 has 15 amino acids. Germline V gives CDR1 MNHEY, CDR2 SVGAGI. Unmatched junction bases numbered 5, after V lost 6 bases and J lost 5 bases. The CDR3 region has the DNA TGTGCCAGCAGATATGGACTAGCGGGGCACAATGAGCAGTTCTTC. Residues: CASRYGLAGHNEQFF.

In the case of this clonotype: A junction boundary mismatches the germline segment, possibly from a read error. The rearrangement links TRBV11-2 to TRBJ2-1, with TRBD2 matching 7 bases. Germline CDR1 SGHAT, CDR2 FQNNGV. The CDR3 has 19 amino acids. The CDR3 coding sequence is TGTGCCAGCAGCTTAGATGGGCGATTCAGCGGGACCCTCTACAATAAGCACTTCTTC. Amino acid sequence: CASSLDGRFSGTLYNKHFF.